This is a list of T cell receptor beta chains from one sample in a study of post-analysis software for immune sequencing data. From the PCR reads, TCRdb called clonotypes with MiXCR, one entry per CDR3 protein. The sample holds 380,000 or so distinct CDR3 sequences; approximately 33% are singletons and the top ten take around an eighth. The sample consisted of blood. These receptors all come from a girl between 10 and 17 years old with multiple sclerosis. The CDR3 runs from the conserved cysteine through the conserved F or W. D genes are given only for firm matches. Rows may omit the clone size; those that give it use once, few, many or a size class.

CDR3: CASSLGDRENSPLHF
DNA: TGCGCCAGCAGCTTGGGGGACAGGGAGAATTCACCCCTCCACTTT
V: TRBV5-1
size: few
D: TRBD1
length: 15
J: TRBJ1-6

CDR3: CASSATGRTQYF
DNA: TGTGCCAGCAGTGCGACAGGCAGGACCCAGTACTTC
V: TRBV2
size: few
D: .
length: 12
J: TRBJ2-5

CDR3: CASSLRGDSHEQYF
DNA: TGTGCCAGCAGCTTAAGGGGGGACAGCCACGAGCAGTACTTC
V: TRBV13
size: once
D: .
length: 14
J: TRBJ2-7

CDR3: CASGTSGNYEQYF
DNA: TGTGCCAGCGGGACTAGCGGGAACTACGAGCAGTACTTC
V: TRBV12-3/TRBV12-4
size: .
D: TRBD2
length: 13
J: TRBJ2-7

CDR3: CASSFRVLTDTQYF
DNA: TGTGCCAGCAGCTTCAGGGTTCTCACAGATACGCAGTATTTT
V: TRBV5-8
size: .
D: .
length: 14
J: TRBJ2-3

CDR3: CASTSLASYNEQFF
DNA: TGTGCCAGCACCTCTTTAGCGAGTTACAATGAGCAGTTCTTC
V: TRBV12-3/TRBV12-4
size: .
D: .
length: 14
J: TRBJ2-1

CDR3: CASSLGRASQYQPQHF
DNA: TGTGCCAGCAGTTTGGGCAGGGCGTCCCAATATCAGCCCCAGCATTTT
V: TRBV12-3/TRBV12-4
size: .
D: .
length: 16
J: TRBJ1-5

CDR3: CSARRGWESYEQYF
DNA: TGCAGTGCTAGGCGGGGGTGGGAGAGCTACGAGCAGTACTTC
V: TRBV20-1
size: .
D: TRBD2
length: 14
J: TRBJ2-7

CDR3: CASSPRTPSSYNEQFF
DNA: TGTGCCAGCAGCCCCAGGACCCCGAGCTCCTACAATGAGCAGTTCTTC
V: TRBV5-5
size: .
D: .
length: 16
J: TRBJ2-1

CDR3: CATSPRRVKNEQFF
DNA: TGTGCCACCAGCCCACGCCGGGTGAAGAATGAGCAGTTCTTC
V: TRBV15
size: .
D: .
length: 14
J: TRBJ2-1

CDR3: CASSTGEGSPLHF
DNA: TGCGCCAGCAGCACGGGGGAAGGGTCACCCCTCCACTTT
V: TRBV5-1
size: few
D: .
length: 13
J: TRBJ1-6

CDR3: CASSEGQGERGYTF
DNA: TGTGCCAGCAGTGAAGGACAGGGGGAGCGTGGCTACACCTTC
V: TRBV6-1
size: few
D: TRBD1
length: 14
J: TRBJ1-2

CDR3: CASSLTSGDEKLFF
DNA: TGTGCCAGCAGCCTAACGTCGGGAGACGAAAAACTGTTTTTT
V: TRBV7-2
size: .
D: .
length: 14
J: TRBJ1-4

CDR3: CASSRDRSRNQPQHF
DNA: TGTGCCAGCAGCCGCGACAGGTCCCGCAATCAGCCCCAGCATTTT
V: TRBV6-5
size: few
D: .
length: 15
J: TRBJ1-5

CDR3: CASSFGGAAKTGELFF
DNA: TGTGCCAGCAGTTTTGGGGGGGCAGCCAAAACCGGGGAGCTGTTTTTT
V: TRBV12-3/TRBV12-4
size: .
D: .
length: 16
J: TRBJ2-2

CDR3: CSARGSADEQFF
DNA: TGCAGTGCTAGAGGGTCGGCCGATGAGCAGTTCTTC
V: TRBV20-1
size: .
D: .
length: 12
J: TRBJ2-1

CDR3: CAITPTGSEQYF
DNA: TGTGCCATCACTCCGACAGGATCCGAGCAGTACTTC
V: TRBV10-3
size: many
D: .
length: 12
J: TRBJ2-7

CDR3: CASSYSLGTPYEQYF
DNA: TGTGCCAGCAGTTACTCGCTGGGGACCCCCTACGAGCAGTACTTC
V: TRBV6-2/TRBV6-3
size: few
D: .
length: 15
J: TRBJ2-7

CDR3: CATSGLAGGSSYNEQFF
DNA: TGTGCCACCTCGGGACTAGCGGGGGGGAGCTCCTACAATGAGCAGTTCTTC
V: TRBV12-3/TRBV12-4
size: few
D: TRBD2
length: 17
J: TRBJ2-1

CDR3: CASSGTSGSLTDTQYF
DNA: TGTGCCAGCAGCGGGACTAGCGGGAGCCTGACAGATACGCAGTATTTT
V: TRBV28
size: .
D: TRBD2
length: 16
J: TRBJ2-3

CDR3: CASSFLSGSYEQYF
DNA: TGTGCCAGCAGTTTCCTGAGCGGTTCCTACGAGCAGTACTTC
V: TRBV28
size: few
D: .
length: 14
J: TRBJ2-7

CDR3: CSASGGPVQETQYF
DNA: TGCAGTGCTAGCGGGGGGCCCGTCCAAGAGACCCAGTACTTC
V: TRBV20-1
size: .
D: .
length: 14
J: TRBJ2-5

CDR3: CASSVEIGGNEQFF
DNA: TGTGCCAGCAGCGTAGAAATAGGAGGCAATGAGCAGTTCTTC
V: TRBV9
size: few
D: .
length: 14
J: TRBJ2-1

CDR3: CASTITGTGDEQYF
DNA: TGTGCCAGCACCATTACCGGGACAGGGGACGAGCAGTACTTC
V: TRBV12-3/TRBV12-4
size: .
D: TRBD1
length: 14
J: TRBJ2-7